This passage covers 6 T cell receptor beta chains from one sample sequenced in a study of T-cell reconstitution after alpha-beta-depleted transplantation in children (dated by TCRdb to about 2016). Libraries were made using PCR. Sequencer: Illumina HiSeq 2500. To normalize quantification of the TCRbeta repertoire, the TCR libraries were built with molecular barcoding that relied on unique molecular identifiers. TCRdb reprocessed the public reads (quality trimming at Q25 with fastp, clone calling with MiXCR) and kept in-frame beta chains. When rows share a CDR3 protein, they turn into one entry using the most common DNA and genes. The sample contains more than 300,000 distinct CDR3 sequences, 15% to 20% of them found a single time. The top ten clonotypes cover roughly 40% of the sample. The sample's treatment or condition label, in plain terms: allogeneic hematopoietic cell transplantation with graft depleted of TCRalphabeta T cells and CD19 B cells.

This material consisted of PBMCs, mostly from graft donor cells, taken 360 days after TCRalphabeta/CD19-depleted stem cell transplant. The receptors here all came from a male patient between 2 and 10 years old who had a stem cell transplant for acute lymphoblastic leukemia, so the T cells may come from the graft donor.

V usage is TRBV6-5 and J usage is TRBJ1-5; D remains ambiguous. CDR3 size: 16 residues. Trimming removed 5 bases from V and 4 bases from J, with 18 bases in between. CDR1 MNHEY and CDR2 SVGAGI come from the germline V gene. The CDR3 DNA sequence: TGTGCCAGCAGTCCTTGGGCCGAGCCCTGGAATCAGCCCCAGCATTTT. It translates to CASSPWAEPWNQPQHF.

The chain combines TRBV27 with TRBJ2-5; TRBD2 is a possible D gene (5 bases). V lost 5 bases to trimming and J lost 5 bases, with 21 bases between them. Germline V gene sequence: CDR1 MNHEY, CDR2 SMNVEV (reference sequence). The CDR3 contains 16 residues. The CDR3: CASSPLFRLIRETQYF. The CDR3 DNA follows: TGTGCCAGCAGTCCCCTTTTTAGACTAATCAGGGAGACCCAGTACTTC.

This clonotype turned up a few times. This chain uses TRBV10-1 with TRBJ2-1; D is tentatively TRBD1 or TRBD2 (5 bases each). Trimming took 4 bases from V and 10 from J, leaving 17 bases between them. The germline gives CDR1 WNHNN, CDR2 SYGVQD (reference sequence). The CDR3 sequence is 14 residues long. This CDR3 reads CASSVHRDAEEQFF. CDR3 nucleotide sequence: TGCGCCAGCAGTGTTCATAGGGACGCAGAGGAGCAGTTCTTC.

This clonotype was seen a handful of times. J is TRBJ2-7 and V is TRBV14; no firm D call. Trimming stripped 1 base from V and 1 base from J, with 14 bases between. Germline V gene data show CDR1 as SGHDN and CDR2 as FVKESK. The CDR3 has 16 residues. The CDR3 DNA reads TGTGCCAGCAGCCAAGGACCGGCAACTACTTCCTACGAGCAGTACTTC. Translated, it gives CASSQGPATTSYEQYF.

Ten or more counts support this clonotype. The rearrangement links TRBV7-8 to TRBJ2-2; TRBD2 matches at 8 bases. Germline values: CDR1 SGHVS, CDR2 FQNEAQ. The CDR3 sequence is 16 residues long. V trimming: 3 bases; J trimming: 4 bases; junction bases outside the gene matches: 7. The CDR3 DNA sequence: TGTGCCAGCAGCTTTCTGACTAGCGTGGGCACCGGGGAGCTGTTTTTT. As protein: CASSFLTSVGTGELFF.

This clonotype has just a few counts. The V and J genes are TRBV12-3 or TRBV12-4 and TRBJ1-6, with 7 bases lining up with TRBD1. J was trimmed by 6 bases and V by 1 base; bases with no gene match: 6. There are 16 residues in the CDR3. CDR3 sequence (DNA): TGTGCCAGCAGTTTAGGACAGGGAGCCACTAATTCACCCCTCCACTTT. It translates to CASSLGQGATNSPLHF.